Listed below are T cell receptor beta chains from one sample, sequenced in a study of shared clonotypes between healthy human individuals. Here immunoSEQ multiplex PCR was the method, and the copy in TCRdb shows in-frame clones only, minus some. The sample holds about 580,000 clones, nearly 98% seen once. The sample comprised naive CD8+ T cells sorted from blood. All receptors come from a man aged 25 to 40 in good health. Each CDR3 is given with its conserved first and last residue. Rows may omit the clone size; those that give it use once, few, many or a size class.

CASSLGPGQETQYF TRBV5-4 -
CATSRDLLAGPVTDTQYF TRBV15 -
CASSPLGPANTGELFF TRBV14 once
CASSPPGGELFF TRBV27 -
CASSLLLAGGPYNEQFF TRBV27 -
CSVVQGKTGELFF TRBV29-1 -
CASSPTTDTGELFF TRBV6-1 -
CASSQQTRSSYYEQYF TRBV6-6 -
CASSPRLAGFYNEQFF TRBV28 -
CASRFETSTLHEQYF TRBV10-1 -
CASSAGREFPSYEQYF TRBV2 -
CASSLLVNEQFF TRBV6-6 -
CASSLAEGRGGYTF TRBV5-1 -
CASSLARTLGALYNEQFF TRBV5-1 -
CASSVSGRNINIQYF TRBV9 -
CASSPQAGDGNEQFF TRBV4-1 -
CAISRDRTNTEAFF TRBV10-3 -
CASSPDRGQETQYF TRBV28 -
CASRPVGPYNEQFF TRBV25-1 -
CASLSPSTIYGYTF TRBV19 -
CASSQDIDRYSEAFF TRBV4-3 -
CASSLTDNTGELFF TRBV7-7 -
CASSFDTFYTEAFF TRBV7-9 -
CASRPTGGMTEAFF TRBV27 -
CASSLIPMIGSNQPQHF TRBV10-1 -
CSVDGGPGGPPDTQYF TRBV29-1 -
CASSFSWGPSYEQYF TRBV11-2 -
CASSLGQGRKETQYF TRBV13 -
CSVEDRTAYNEQFF TRBV29-1 -
CASQLYEQYF TRBV19 -
CASTIYDGGELFF TRBV27 -
CASTATSHEQYF TRBV12-1 -
CATSREGGTGLEKLFF TRBV15 -
CASSLFSGAADTQYF TRBV7-9 -
CASSRLGAGQPQHF TRBV2 once
CASSLLGNEQFF TRBV27 -
CASSPRNSQYEQYF TRBV18 -
CASSLTGLGNTEAFF TRBV4-2 -
CASSPRIAASYEQYF TRBV4-1 -
CASSSGMADGYTF TRBV27 -
CASSQPTGLAGVLSSYNEQFF TRBV4-1 -
CASSYSSVVGAETQYF TRBV6-6 -
CASSISVPGTLYEQYF TRBV19 -
CASSLKQGAQEQYF TRBV5-1 -
CASSLRRDRDREQYF TRBV18 -
CASSILAGVTNEQYF TRBV11-2 -
CASSQRGGLFTYEQYF TRBV4-1 -